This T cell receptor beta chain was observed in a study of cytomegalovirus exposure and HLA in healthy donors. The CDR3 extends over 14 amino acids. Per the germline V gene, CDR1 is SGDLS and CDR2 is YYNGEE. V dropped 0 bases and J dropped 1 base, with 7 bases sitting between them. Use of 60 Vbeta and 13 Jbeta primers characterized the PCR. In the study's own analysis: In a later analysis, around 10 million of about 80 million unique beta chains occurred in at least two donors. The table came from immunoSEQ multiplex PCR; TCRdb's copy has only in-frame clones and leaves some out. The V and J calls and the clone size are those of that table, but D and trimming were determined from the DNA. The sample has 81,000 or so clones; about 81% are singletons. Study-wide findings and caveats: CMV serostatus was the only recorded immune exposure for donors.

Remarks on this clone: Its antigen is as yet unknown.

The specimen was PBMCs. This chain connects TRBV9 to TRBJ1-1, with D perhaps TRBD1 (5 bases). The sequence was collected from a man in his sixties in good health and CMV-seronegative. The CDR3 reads CASSVGQQNTEAFF. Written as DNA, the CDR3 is TGTGCCAGCAGCGTAGGACAGCAGAACACTGAAGCTTTCTTT.